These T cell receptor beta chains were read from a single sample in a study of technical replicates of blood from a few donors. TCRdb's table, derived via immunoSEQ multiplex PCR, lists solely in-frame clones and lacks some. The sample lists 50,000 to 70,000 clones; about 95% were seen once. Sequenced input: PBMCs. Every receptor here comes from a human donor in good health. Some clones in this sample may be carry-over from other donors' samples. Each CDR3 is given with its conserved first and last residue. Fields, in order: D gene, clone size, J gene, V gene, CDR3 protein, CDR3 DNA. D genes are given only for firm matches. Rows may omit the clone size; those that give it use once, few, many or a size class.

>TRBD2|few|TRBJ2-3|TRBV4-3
CASSQDGLAGVPLEDTQYF
TGCGCCAGCAGCCAAGATGGACTAGCGGGGGTGCCCCTTGAAGATACGCAGTATTTT
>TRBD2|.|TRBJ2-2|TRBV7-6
CASSLAVAGGTGELFF
TGTGCCAGCAGCTTAGCAGTAGCGGGAGGGACCGGGGAGCTGTTTTTT
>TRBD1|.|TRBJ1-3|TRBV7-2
CASSPGTGNGNTIYF
TGTGCCAGCAGCCCCGGGACAGGGAATGGAAACACCATATATTTT
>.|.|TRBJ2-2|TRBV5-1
CASRLLGRDDTGELFF
TGCGCCAGCCGGTTGCTCGGGCGGGACGACACCGGGGAGCTGTTTTTT
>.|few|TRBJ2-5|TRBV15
CATSRGPGPETQYF
TGTGCCACCAGTAGGGGTCCCGGGCCAGAGACCCAGTACTTC
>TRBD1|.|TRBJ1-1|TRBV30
CAWGTGGTNTEAFF
TGTGCCTGGGGGACAGGGGGCACGAACACTGAAGCTTTCTTT
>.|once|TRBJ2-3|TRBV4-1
CASSQIDGADTQYF
TGCGCCAGCAGCCAGATCGACGGGGCAGATACGCAGTATTTT
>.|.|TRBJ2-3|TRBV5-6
CASTVSGASTDTQYF
TGTGCCAGCACCGTTAGCGGAGCCAGCACAGATACGCAGTATTTT
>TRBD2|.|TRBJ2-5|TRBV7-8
CASSLRILVSGGMETQYF
TGTGCCAGCAGCTTAAGGATCCTTGTTAGCGGGGGGATGGAGACCCAGTACTTC
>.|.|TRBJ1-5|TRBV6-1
CASFLSSNQPQHF
TGTGCCAGCTTCCTTAGCAGCAATCAGCCCCAGCATTTT
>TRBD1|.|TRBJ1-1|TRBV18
CASSLQGVEAFF
TGTGCCAGCTCACTCCAGGGGGTTGAAGCTTTCTTT
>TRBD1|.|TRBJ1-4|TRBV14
CASSPGQRNEKLFF
TGTGCCAGCAGCCCGGGACAGAGGAATGAAAAACTGTTTTTT
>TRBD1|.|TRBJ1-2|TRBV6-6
CASSHGQGVGYTF
TGTGCCAGCAGTCATGGACAGGGGGTTGGCTACACCTTC
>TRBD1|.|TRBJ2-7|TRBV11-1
CASSPDRGIYEQYF
TGTGCCAGCAGCCCCGACAGGGGGATCTACGAGCAGTACTTC
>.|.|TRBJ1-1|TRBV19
CASSLHRDHTEAFF
TGTGCCAGTAGTTTACACAGGGATCACACTGAAGCTTTCTTT